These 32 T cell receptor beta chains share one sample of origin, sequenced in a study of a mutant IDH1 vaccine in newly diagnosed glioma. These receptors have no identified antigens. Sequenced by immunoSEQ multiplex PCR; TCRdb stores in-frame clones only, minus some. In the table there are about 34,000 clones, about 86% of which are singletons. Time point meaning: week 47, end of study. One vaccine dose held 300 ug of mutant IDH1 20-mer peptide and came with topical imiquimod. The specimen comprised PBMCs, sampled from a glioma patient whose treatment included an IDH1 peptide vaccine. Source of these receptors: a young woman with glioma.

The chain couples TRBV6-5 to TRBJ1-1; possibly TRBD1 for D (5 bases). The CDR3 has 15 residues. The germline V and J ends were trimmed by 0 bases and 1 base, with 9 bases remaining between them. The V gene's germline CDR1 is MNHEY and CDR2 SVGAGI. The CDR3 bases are TGTGCCAGCAGTTACTCCCGGGGCGGGAACACTGAAGCTTTCTTT. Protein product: CASSYSRGGNTEAFF.

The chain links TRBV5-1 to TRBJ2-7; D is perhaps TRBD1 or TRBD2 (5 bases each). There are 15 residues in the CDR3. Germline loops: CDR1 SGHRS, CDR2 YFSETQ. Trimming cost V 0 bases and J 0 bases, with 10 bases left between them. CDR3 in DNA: TGCGCCAGCAGCTTGGAACAGGCGGGCTCCTACGAGCAGTACTTC. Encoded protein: CASSLEQAGSYEQYF.

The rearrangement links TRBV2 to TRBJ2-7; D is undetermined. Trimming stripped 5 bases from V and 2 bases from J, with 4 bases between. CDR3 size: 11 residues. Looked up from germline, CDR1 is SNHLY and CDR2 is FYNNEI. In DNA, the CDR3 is TGTGCCAGCAGTTCCCCCTACGAGCAGTACTTC. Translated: CASSSPYEQYF.

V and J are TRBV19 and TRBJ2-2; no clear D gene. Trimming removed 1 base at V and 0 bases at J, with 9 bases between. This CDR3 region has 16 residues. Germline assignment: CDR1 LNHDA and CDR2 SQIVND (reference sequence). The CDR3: CASSIVGYANTGELFF. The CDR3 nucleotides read TGTGCCAGTAGTATAGTTGGCTACGCGAACACCGGGGAGCTGTTTTTT.

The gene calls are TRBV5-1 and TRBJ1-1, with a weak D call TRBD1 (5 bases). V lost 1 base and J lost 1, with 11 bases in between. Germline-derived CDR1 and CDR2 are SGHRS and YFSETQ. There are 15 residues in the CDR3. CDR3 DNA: TGCGCCAGCAGCTTGCGGCAGGGTTCGAACACTGAAGCTTTCTTT. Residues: CASSLRQGSNTEAFF. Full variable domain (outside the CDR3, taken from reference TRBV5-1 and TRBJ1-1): KAGVTQTPRYLIKTRGQQVTLSCSPISGHRSVSWYQQTPGQGLQFLFEYFSETQRNKGNFPGRFSGRQFSNSRSEMNVSTLELGDSALYLCASSLRQGSNTEAFFGQGTRLTVV.

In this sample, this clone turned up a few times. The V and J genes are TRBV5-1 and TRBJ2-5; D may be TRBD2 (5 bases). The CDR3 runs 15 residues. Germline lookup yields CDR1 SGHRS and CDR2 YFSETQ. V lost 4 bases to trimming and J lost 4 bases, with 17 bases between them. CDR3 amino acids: CASSQDSRPGETQYF. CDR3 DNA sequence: TGCGCCAGCAGCCAGGACTCCCGCCCGGGAGAGACCCAGTACTTC.

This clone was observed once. Here the CDR3 DNA reads TGTGCCTGGAGGCCCCGGGTCAACACCTACAATGAGCAGTTCTTC. Its protein is CAWRPRVNTYNEQFF. This sequence joins TRBV30 and TRBJ2-1, with D unclear. Germline-derived CDR1 and CDR2 are GTSNPN and SVGIG (reference sequence). The CDR3 contains 15 residues. Between the trimmed V and J ends, which lost 3 bases and 2 bases, there was a span of 14 bases.

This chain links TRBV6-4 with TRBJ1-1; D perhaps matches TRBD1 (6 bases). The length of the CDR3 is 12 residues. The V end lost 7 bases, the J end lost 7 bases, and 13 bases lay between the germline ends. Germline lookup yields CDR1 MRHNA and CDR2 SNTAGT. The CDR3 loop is CASNSGVGEAFF. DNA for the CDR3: TGTGCCAGCAATTCAGGGGTGGGTGAAGCTTTCTTT.

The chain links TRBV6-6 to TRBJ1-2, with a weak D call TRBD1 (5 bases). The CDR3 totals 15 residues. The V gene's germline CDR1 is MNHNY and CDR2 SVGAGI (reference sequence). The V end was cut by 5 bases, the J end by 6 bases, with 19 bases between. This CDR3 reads CASSLGTGLSDGYTF. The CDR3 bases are TGTGCCAGCAGTCTCGGGACGGGCCTGTCGGATGGCTACACCTTC.

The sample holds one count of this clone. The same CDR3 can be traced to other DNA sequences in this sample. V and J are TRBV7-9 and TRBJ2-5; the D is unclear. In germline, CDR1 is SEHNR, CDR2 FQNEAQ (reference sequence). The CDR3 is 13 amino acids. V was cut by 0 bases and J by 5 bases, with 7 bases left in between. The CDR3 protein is CASSLAGLETQYF. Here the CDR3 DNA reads TGTGCCAGCAGCTTAGCAGGGTTGGAGACCCAGTACTTC.

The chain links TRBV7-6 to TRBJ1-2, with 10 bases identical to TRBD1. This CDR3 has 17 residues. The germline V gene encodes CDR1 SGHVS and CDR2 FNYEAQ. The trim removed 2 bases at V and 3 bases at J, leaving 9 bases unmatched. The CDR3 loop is CASSLLFVGTGDYGYTF. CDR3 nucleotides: TGTGCCAGCAGCTTATTATTTGTCGGGACAGGGGACTATGGCTACACCTTC.

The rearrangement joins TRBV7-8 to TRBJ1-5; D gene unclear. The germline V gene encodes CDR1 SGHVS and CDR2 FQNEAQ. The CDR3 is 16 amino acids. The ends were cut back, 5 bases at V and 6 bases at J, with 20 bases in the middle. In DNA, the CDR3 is TGTGCCAGCAGCGGGCCCGGGTTGGGCAATGGTCAGCCCCAGCATTTT. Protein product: CASSGPGLGNGQPQHF.

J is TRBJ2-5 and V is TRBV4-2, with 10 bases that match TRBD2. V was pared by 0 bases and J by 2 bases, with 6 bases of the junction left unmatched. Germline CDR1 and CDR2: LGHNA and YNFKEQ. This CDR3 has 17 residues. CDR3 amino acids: CASSQERVAGGQETQYF. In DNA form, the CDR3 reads TGTGCCAGCAGCCAAGAAAGGGTAGCGGGGGGTCAAGAGACCCAGTACTTC.

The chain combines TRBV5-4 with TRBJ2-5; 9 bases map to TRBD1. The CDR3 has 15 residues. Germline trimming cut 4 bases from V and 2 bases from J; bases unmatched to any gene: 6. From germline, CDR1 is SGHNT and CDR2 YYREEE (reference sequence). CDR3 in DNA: TGTGCCAGCAGCGGGGGACAGGGTGTACAAGAGACCCAGTACTTC. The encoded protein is CASSGGQGVQETQYF.

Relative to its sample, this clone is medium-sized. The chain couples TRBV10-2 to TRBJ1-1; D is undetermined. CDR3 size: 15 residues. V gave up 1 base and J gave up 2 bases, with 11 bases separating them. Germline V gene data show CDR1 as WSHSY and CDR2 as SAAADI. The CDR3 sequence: CASSEWSTANTEAFF. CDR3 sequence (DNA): TGCGCCAGCAGTGAGTGGAGTACAGCTAACACTGAAGCTTTCTTT.

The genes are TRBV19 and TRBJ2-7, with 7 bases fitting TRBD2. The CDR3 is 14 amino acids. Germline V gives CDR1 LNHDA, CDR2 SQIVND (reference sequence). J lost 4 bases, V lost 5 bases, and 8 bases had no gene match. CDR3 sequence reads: CASSDGLGPYEQYF. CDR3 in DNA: TGTGCCAGTAGTGATGGACTAGGGCCTTACGAGCAGTACTTC.

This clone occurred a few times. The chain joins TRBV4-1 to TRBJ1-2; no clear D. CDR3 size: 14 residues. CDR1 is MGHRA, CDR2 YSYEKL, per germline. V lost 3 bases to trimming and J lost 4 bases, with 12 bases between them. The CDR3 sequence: CASSHFDGSYGYTF. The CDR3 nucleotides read TGCGCCAGCAGCCATTTCGACGGTAGCTATGGCTACACCTTC.

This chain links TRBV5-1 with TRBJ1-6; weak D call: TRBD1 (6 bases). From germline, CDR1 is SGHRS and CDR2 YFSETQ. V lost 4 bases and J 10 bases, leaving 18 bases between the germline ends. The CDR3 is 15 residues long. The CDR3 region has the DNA TGCGCCAGCAGCGACAGGCCCTCCTCAGCCTCACCCCTCCACTTT. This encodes CASSDRPSSASPLHF.

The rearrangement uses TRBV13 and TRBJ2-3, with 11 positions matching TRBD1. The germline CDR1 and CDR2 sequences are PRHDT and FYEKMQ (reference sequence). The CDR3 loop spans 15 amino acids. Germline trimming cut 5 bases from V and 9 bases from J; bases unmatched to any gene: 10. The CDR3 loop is CASSLRDRGGGTQYF. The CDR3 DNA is TGTGCCAGCAGCCTGAGGGACAGGGGGGGTGGGACGCAGTATTTT.

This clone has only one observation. The CDR3 nucleotides read TGTGCCACCAGCGGACCCACCGGGACAGGGCCGTCTCCCCAGCATTTT. Its translation is CATSGPTGTGPSPQHF. This chain joins TRBV15 and TRBJ1-5, with 9 bases lining up with TRBD1. Germline V lookup: CDR1 LNHNV, CDR2 YYDKDF (reference sequence). V lost 5 bases and J lost 10; bases outside the gene matches: 15. The CDR3 extends over 16 amino acids.

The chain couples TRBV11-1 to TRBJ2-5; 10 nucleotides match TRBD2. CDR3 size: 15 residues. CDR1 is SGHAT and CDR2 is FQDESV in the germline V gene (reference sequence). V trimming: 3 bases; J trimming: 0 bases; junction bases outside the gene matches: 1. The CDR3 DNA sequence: TGTGCCAGCAGCTTGCTAGCGGGGGACCAAGAGACCCAGTACTTC. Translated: CASSLLAGDQETQYF.

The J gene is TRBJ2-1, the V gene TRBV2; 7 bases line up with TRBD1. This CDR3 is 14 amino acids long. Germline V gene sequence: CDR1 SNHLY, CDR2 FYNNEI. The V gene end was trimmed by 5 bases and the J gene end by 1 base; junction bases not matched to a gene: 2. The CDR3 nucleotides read TGTGCCAGCAGTCGGGACAGTTCCTACAATGAGCAGTTCTTC. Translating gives CASSRDSSYNEQFF.

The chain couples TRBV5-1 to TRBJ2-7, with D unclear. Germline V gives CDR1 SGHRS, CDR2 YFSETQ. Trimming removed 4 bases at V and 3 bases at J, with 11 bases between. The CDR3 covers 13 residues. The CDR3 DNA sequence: TGCGCCAGCAGCCCGGATGGCCACTACGAGCAGTACTTC. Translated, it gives CASSPDGHYEQYF.

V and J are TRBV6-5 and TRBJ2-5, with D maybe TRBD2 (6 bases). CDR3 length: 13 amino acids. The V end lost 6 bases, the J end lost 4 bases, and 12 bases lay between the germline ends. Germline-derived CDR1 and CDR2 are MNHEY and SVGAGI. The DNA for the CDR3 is TGTGCCAGCAGGGGACTGGGGGGAGAGACCCAGTACTTC. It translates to CASRGLGGETQYF.

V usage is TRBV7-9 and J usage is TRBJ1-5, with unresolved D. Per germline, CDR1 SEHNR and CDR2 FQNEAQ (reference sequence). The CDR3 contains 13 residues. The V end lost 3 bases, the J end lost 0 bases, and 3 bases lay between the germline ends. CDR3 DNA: TGTGCCAGCAGCTTTAATAGCAATCAGCCCCAGCATTTT. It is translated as CASSFNSNQPQHF.

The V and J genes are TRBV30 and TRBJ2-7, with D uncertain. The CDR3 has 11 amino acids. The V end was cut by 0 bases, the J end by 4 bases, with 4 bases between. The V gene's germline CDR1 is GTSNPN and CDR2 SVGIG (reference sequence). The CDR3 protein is CAWSVVYEQYF. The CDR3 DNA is TGTGCCTGGAGTGTGGTTTACGAGCAGTACTTC.

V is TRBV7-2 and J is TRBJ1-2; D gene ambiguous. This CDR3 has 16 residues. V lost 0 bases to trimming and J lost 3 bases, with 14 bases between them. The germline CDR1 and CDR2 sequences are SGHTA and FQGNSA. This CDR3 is CASSLALRGNDYGYTF. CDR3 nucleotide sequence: TGTGCCAGCAGCTTAGCGCTTCGGGGAAACGACTATGGCTACACCTTC.

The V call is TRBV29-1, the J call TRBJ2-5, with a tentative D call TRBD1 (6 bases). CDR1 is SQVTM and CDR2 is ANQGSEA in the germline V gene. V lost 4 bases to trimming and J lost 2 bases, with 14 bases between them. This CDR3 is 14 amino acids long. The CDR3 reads CSVAGGQRQETQYF. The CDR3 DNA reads TGCAGCGTTGCAGGAGGACAGAGACAAGAGACCCAGTACTTC.

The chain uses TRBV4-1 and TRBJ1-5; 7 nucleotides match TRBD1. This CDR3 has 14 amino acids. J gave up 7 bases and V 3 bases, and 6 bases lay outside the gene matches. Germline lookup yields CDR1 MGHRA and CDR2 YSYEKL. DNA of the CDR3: TGCGCCAGCAGCCACATACAGGGGTCACAGCCCCAGCATTTT. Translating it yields CASSHIQGSQPQHF.

The CDR3, as DNA: TGCGCCAGCAGCCAACAGGGGGGGTCTGAAGCTTTCTTT. It is translated as CASSQQGGSEAFF. The genes are TRBV4-1 and TRBJ1-1; 7 bases align to TRBD1. V lost 2 bases to trimming and J lost 6 bases; unmatched junction nucleotides: 3. The germline V gene has CDR1 MGHRA and CDR2 YSYEKL. CDR3 length: 13 residues.

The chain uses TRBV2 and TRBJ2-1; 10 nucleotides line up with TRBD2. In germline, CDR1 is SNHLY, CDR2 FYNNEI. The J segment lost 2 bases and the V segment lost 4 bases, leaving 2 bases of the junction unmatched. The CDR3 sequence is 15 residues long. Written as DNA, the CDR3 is TGTGCCAGCAGTGGTAGCGGGGGGCCCTACAATGAGCAGTTCTTC. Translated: CASSGSGGPYNEQFF.

The chain's CDR3 is CASSLAGDGYTF. The CDR3 DNA reads as TGTGCCAGCAGTCTCGCGGGGGATGGCTACACCTTC. The V gene is TRBV25-1, the J gene TRBJ1-2; a weak D match, TRBD1 (5 bases). The germline gives CDR1 MGHDK, CDR2 SYGVNS. V dropped 5 bases and J dropped 6 bases, with 10 bases sitting between them. The CDR3 runs to 12 residues.